This paragraph covers one T cell receptor beta chain sequence. The antigen is unknown. Other DNA sequences in the same sample also yield this CDR3. Cells designated naive CD8 were CD45RO-negative and were positively selected for CCR7, with terminally differentiated effector memory CD45RA+ cells excluded. The CDR3 sequence is 13 residues long. Germline V CDR1 and CDR2: MDHEN, SYDVKM. V dropped 5 bases and J dropped 3 bases, with 10 bases sitting between them. The data belong to a study of shared clonotypes between healthy human individuals. The repertoire was sequenced with immunoSEQ multiplex PCR; TCRdb's copy has only in-frame clones and lacks some. The table records roughly 2,000,000 clones, roughly 95% of them present only once. Study-wide results and caveats: Across subsets, estimated richness was generally greater for naive than for memory populations.

This sequence originates from a man aged 18 to 35 in good health. Some clones in this sample may be carry-over from other donors' samples. V usage is TRBV28 and J usage is TRBJ1-1, with D unresolved. The source material was naive CD8+ T cells from PBMCs. CDR3 sequence (DNA): TGTGCCAGCAGTCCTCAGTTAGACACTGAAGCTTTCTTT. This encodes CASSPQLDTEAFF.